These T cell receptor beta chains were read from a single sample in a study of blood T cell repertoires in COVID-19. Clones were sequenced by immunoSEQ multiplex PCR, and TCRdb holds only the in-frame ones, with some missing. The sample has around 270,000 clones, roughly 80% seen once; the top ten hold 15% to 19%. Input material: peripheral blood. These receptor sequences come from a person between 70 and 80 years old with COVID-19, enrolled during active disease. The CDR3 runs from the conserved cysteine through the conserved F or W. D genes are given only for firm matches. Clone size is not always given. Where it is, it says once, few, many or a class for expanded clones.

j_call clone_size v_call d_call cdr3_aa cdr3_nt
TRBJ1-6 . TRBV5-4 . CASSSPGQSVSPLHF TGTGCCAGCAGCTCCCCCGGACAGTCAGTTTCACCCCTCCACTTT
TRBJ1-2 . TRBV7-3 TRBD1 CASSFSGDSSNYTF TGTGCCAGCAGCTTTTCGGGGGACAGCTCGAACTACACCTTC
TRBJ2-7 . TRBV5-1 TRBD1 CASSWGQATAYEQYF TGCGCCAGCAGCTGGGGACAGGCCACAGCCTACGAGCAGTACTTC
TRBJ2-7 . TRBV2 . CASSPRYSYEQYF TGTGCCAGCAGTCCCAGGTATTCCTACGAGCAGTACTTC
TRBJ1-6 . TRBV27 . CASSLTGSSPLHF TGTGCCAGCAGTTTAACAGGCTCCTCACCCCTCCACTTT
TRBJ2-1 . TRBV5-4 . CASSLFGGGSSYNEQFF TGTGCCAGCAGCTTGTTCGGAGGGGGCAGCTCCTACAATGAGCAGTTCTTC
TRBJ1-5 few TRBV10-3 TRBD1 CATMMGGQGADQPQHF TGTGCCACAATGATGGGGGGACAGGGGGCCGATCAGCCCCAGCATTTT
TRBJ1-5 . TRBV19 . CANVGVPRDVNQPQHF TGTGCCAACGTGGGAGTCCCACGGGATGTCAATCAGCCCCAGCATTTT
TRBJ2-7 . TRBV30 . CAWSRTGVYEQYF TGTGCCTGGAGTAGGACCGGGGTATACGAGCAGTACTTC
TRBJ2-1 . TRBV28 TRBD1 CASSLARGRMNNEQFF TGTGCCAGCAGTTTAGCCAGGGGGCGGATGAACAATGAGCAGTTCTTC
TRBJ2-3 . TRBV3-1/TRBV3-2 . CASSHTASGTSRAQYF TGTGCCAGCAGCCACACTGCCTCCGGGACTTCAAGAGCGCAGTATTTT
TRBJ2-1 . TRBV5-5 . CASSWSSYNEQFF TGTGCCAGCAGCTGGAGCAGCTACAATGAGCAGTTCTTC
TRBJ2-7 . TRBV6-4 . CASSDSCQGETYEQYF TGTGCCAGCAGTGACTCGTGTCAGGGCGAAACCTACGAGCAGTACTTC
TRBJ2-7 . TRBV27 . CASSLFFVDRNYEQYF TGTGCCAGCAGTTTATTTTTTGTGGACAGAAACTACGAGCAGTACTTC
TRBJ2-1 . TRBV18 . CASSPPGVLYNEQFF TGTGCCAGCTCTCCTCCAGGGGTCCTTTACAATGAGCAGTTCTTC
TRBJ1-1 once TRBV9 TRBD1 CASSPPGTANTEAFF TGTGCCAGCAGCCCACCCGGGACAGCTAACACTGAAGCTTTCTTT
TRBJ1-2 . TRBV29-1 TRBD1 CSVDFGRDSDNYGYTF TGCAGCGTTGATTTCGGGCGGGACAGCGATAACTATGGCTACACCTTC
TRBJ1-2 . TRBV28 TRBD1 CASSPTGVYGYTF TGTGCCAGCAGCCCGACAGGGGTCTATGGCTACACCTTC
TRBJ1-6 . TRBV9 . CASSPPGSYNSPLHF TGTGCCAGCAGCCCTCCGGGCTCCTATAATTCACCCCTCCACTTT
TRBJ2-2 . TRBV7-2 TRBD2 CASSPRLAGLGELFF TGTGCCAGCAGCCCCCGACTAGCGGGGTTAGGGGAGCTGTTTTTT
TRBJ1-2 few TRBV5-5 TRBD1 CASSFTPGQGNYGYTF TGTGCCAGCAGCTTTACACCGGGACAGGGTAACTATGGCTACACCTTC
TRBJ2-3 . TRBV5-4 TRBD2 CASSLGTSGGSVTDTQYF TGTGCCAGCAGCTTGGGGACTAGCGGGGGGTCTGTCACAGATACGCAGTATTTT
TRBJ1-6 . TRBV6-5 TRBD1 CASSNRGGSPLHF TGTGCCAGCAGCAACAGGGGGGGTTCACCCCTCCACTTT
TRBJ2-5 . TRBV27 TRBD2 CASRRASGYQETQYF TGTGCCAGCAGGAGGGCTAGCGGCTACCAAGAGACCCAGTACTTC
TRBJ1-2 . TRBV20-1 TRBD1 CSASEQDRWHGYTF TGCAGTGCTAGTGAACAGGACAGGTGGCATGGCTACACCTTC
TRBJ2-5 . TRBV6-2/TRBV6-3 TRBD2 CASSYSISGGSSVETQYF TGTGCCAGCAGTTACTCGATTAGCGGGGGAAGTTCGGTAGAGACCCAGTACTTC
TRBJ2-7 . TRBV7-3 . CASSRSGSSYEQYF TGTGCCAGCAGCCGTTCGGGGAGCTCCTACGAGCAGTACTTC
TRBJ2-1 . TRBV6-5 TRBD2 CASSYRGGSLREQFF TGTGCCAGCAGTTACCGGGGCGGGAGCCTCCGGGAGCAGTTCTTC
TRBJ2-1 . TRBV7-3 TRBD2 CASSRLGSGSGEQFF TGTGCCAGCAGCCGACTGGGTAGCGGGAGTGGTGAGCAGTTCTTC
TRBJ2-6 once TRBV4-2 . CASSQDPRRAGANVLTF TGTGCCAGCAGCCAAGATCCTCGGAGGGCTGGGGCCAACGTCCTGACTTTC
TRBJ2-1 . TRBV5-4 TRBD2 CASSTPLAGGPNDEQFF TGTGCCAGCAGCACTCCTCTAGCGGGAGGGCCGAATGATGAGCAGTTCTTC
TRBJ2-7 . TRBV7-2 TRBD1 CASSLDRGRREQYF TGTGCCAGCAGCCTCGACAGGGGGCGGCGGGAGCAGTACTTC
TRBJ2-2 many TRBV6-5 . CASSVANTGELFF TGTGCCAGCAGCGTTGCGAACACCGGGGAGCTGTTTTTT
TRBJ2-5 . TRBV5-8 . CASSLYGGSGRQETQYF TGTGCCAGCAGCTTATACGGGGGTAGCGGAAGACAAGAGACCCAGTACTTC
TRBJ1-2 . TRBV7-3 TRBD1 CASSFDRDSLGGYTF TGTGCCAGCAGCTTTGACCGGGACAGTTTGGGAGGCTACACCTTC
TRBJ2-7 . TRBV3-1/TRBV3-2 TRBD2 CASSQEASGAYEQYF TGTGCCAGCAGCCAAGAGGCTAGCGGAGCTTACGAGCAGTACTTC
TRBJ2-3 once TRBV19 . CASSWTDSSTDTQYF TGTGCCAGTAGTTGGACAGATAGTAGCACAGATACGCAGTATTTT
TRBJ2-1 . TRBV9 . CASSPRVEENEQFF TGTGCCAGCAGCCCTCGGGTAGAGGAGAATGAGCAGTTCTTC